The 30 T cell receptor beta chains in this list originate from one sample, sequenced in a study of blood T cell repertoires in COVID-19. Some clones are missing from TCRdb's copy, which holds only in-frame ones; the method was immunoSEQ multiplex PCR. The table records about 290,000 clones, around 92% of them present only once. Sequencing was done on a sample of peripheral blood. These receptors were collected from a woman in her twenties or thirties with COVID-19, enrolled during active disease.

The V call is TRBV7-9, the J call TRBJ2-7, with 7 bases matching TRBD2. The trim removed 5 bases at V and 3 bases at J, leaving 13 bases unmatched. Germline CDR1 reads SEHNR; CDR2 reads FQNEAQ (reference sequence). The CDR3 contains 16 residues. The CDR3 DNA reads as TGTGCCAGCAGCAGTCCGACGAGCGGGGCTGTCTACGAGCAGTACTTC. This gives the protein CASSSPTSGAVYEQYF.

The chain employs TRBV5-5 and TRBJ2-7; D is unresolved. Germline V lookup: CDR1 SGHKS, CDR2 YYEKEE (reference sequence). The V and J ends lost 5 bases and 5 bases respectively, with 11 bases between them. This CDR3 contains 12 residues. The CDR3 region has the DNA TGTGCCAGCAGGTCTCCAGTGCACGAGCAGTACTTC. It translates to CASRSPVHEQYF.

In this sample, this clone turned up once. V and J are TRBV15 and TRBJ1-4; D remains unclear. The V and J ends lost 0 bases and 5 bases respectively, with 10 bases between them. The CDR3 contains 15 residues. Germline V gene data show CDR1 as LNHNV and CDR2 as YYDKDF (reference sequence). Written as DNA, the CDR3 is TGTGCCACCAGCAGAGATGGCAGGATGAATGAAAAACTGTTTTTT. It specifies CATSRDGRMNEKLFF.

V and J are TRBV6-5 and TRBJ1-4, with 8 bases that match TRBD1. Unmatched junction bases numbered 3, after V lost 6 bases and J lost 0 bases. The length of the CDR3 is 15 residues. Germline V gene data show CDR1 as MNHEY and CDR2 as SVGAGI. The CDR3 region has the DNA TGTGCCAGCAGCCCCAGGGGGCCAACTAATGAAAAACTGTTTTTT. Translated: CASSPRGPTNEKLFF.

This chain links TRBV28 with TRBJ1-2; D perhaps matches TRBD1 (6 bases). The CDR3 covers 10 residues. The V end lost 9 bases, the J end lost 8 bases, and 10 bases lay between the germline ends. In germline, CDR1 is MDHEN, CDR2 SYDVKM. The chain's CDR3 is CASFGGGYTF. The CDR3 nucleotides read TGTGCCAGTTTTGGGGGCGGCTACACCTTC.

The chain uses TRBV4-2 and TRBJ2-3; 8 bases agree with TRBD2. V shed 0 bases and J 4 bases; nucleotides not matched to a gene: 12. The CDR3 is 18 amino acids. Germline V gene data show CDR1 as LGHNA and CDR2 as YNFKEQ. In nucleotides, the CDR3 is TGTGCCAGCAGCCAAGATTATCGGGGGGGGCTTGGCGCAGATACGCAGTATTTT. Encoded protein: CASSQDYRGGLGADTQYF.

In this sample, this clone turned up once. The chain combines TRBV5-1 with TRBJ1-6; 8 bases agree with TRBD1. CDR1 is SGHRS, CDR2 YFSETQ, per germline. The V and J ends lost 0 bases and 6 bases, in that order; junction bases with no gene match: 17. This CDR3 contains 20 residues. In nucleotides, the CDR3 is TGCGCCAGCAGCTTGGATCTAGGACGACAGGGGAGAAGGGGTAATTCACCCCTCCACTTT. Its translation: CASSLDLGRQGRRGNSPLHF.

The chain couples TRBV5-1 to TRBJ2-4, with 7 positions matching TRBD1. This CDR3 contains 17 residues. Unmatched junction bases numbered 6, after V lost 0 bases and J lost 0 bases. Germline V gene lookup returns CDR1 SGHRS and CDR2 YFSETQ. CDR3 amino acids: CASSLGDSRLAKNIQYF. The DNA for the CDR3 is TGCGCCAGCAGCTTGGGGGACAGTCGCTTAGCCAAAAACATTCAGTACTTC.

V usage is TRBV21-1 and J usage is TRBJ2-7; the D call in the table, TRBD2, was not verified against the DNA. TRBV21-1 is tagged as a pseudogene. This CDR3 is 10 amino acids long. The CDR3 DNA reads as TGTGCCCCTAGGAGGAACGAGCAGTACTTC. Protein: CAPRRNEQYF.

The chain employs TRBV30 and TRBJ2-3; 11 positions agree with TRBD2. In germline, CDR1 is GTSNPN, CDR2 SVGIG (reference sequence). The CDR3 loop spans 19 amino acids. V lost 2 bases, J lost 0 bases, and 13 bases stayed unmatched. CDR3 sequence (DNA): TGTGCCTGGAGTTTAGATTGGGGACTAGCGGCCCCGAGCACAGATACGCAGTATTTT. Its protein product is CAWSLDWGLAAPSTDTQYF.

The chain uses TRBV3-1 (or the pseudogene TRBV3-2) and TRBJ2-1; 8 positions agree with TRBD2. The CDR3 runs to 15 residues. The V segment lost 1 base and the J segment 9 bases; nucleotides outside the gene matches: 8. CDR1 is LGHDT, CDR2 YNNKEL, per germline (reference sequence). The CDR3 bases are TGTGCCAGCAGCCAAGCCAGCGGGGGCAAAATTGAGCAGTTCTTC. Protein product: CASSQASGGKIEQFF.

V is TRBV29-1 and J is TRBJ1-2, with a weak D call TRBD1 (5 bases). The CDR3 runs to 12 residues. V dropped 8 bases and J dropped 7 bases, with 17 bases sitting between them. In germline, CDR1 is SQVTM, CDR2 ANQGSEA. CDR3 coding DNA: TGCAGCCTGACGGTAGGGGTTGGTGGCTACACCTTC. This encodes CSLTVGVGGYTF.

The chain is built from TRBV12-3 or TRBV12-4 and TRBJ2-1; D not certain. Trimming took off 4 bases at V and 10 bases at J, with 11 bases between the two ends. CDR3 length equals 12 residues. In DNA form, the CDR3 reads TGTGCCAGCAGTTACGGCGGCTGGGAGCAGTTCTTC. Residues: CASSYGGWEQFF.

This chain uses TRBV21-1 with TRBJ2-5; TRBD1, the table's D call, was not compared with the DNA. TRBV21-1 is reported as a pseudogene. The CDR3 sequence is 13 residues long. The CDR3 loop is CASTRGRGETQYF. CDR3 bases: TGTGCCAGCACCCGAGGCAGGGGAGAGACCCAGTACTTC.

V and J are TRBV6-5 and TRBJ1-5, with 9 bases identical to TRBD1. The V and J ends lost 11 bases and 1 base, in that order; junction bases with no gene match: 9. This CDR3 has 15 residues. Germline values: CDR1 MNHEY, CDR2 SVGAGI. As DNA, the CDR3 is TGTGCCGGAGGAACCGGGACAGGGAGCAATCAGCCCCAGCATTTT. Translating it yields CAGGTGTGSNQPQHF.

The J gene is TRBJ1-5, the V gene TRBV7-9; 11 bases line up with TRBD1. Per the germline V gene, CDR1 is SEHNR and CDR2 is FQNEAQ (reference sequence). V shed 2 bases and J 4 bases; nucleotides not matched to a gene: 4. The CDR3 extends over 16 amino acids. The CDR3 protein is CASSLWTGGSNQPQHF. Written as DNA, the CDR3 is TGTGCCAGCAGCTTATGGACAGGGGGCTCAAATCAGCCCCAGCATTTT.

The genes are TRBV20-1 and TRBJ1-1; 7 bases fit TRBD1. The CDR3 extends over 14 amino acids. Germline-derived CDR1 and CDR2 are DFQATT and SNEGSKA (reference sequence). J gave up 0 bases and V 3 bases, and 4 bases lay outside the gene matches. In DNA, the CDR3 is TGCAGTGCTAGTCCACAGGGGATGAACACTGAAGCTTTCTTT. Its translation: CSASPQGMNTEAFF.

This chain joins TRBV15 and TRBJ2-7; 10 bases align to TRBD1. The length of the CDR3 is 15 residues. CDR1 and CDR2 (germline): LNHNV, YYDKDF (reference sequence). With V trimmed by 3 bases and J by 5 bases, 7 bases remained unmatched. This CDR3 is CATSSIDRGLHEQYF. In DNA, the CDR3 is TGTGCCACCAGCAGCATCGACAGGGGGCTCCACGAGCAGTACTTC.

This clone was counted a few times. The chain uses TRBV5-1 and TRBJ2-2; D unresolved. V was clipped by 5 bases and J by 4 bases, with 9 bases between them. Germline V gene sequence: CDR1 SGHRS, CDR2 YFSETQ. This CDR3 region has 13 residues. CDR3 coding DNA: TGCGCCAGCAGATCAGATACCACCGGGGAGCTGTTTTTT. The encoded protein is CASRSDTTGELFF.

The CDR3 DNA reads as TGTGCCAGCTCTCACCGTTTTAGGACAGGGGATCCCTACAATGAGCAGTTCTTC. Protein sequence: CASSHRFRTGDPYNEQFF. This chain links TRBV18 with TRBJ2-1; 9 bases map to TRBD1. CDR1 and CDR2 from the germline V gene are KGHSH and LQKENI. CDR3 length equals 18 residues. After removal of 6 bases from V and 2 bases from J, the junction contained 14 bases not matched to a gene.

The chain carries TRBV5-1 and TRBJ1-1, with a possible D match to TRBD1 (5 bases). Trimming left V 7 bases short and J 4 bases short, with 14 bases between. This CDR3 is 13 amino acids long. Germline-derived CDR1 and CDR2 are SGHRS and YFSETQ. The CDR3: CASQNSGGTEAFF. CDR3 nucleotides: TGCGCCAGCCAAAATTCGGGGGGCACTGAAGCTTTCTTT.

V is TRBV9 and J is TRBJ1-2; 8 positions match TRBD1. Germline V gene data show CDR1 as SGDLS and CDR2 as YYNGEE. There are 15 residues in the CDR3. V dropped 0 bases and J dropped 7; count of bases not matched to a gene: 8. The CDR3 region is CASSVVQGAPGGYTF. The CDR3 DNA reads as TGTGCCAGCAGCGTAGTCCAGGGGGCGCCGGGTGGCTACACCTTC.

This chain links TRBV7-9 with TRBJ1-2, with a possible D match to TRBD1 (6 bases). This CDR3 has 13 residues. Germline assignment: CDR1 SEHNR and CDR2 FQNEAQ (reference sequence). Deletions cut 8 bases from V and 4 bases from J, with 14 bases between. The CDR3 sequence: CASRQDPTYGYTF. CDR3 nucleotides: TGTGCCAGCCGACAGGACCCGACCTATGGCTACACCTTC. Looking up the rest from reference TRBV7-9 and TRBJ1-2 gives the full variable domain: DTGVSQNPRHKITKRGQNVTFRCDPISEHNRLYWYRQTLGQGPEFLTYFQNEAQLEKSRLLSDRFSAERPKGSFSTLEIQRTEQGDSAMYLCASRQDPTYGYTFGSGTRLTVV.

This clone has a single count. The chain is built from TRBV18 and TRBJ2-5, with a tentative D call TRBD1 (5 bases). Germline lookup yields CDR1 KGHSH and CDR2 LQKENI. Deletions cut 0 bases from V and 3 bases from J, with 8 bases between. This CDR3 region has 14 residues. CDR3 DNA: TGTGCCAGCTCACCACCTCCCAGGGAAGAGACCCAGTACTTC. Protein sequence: CASSPPPREETQYF.

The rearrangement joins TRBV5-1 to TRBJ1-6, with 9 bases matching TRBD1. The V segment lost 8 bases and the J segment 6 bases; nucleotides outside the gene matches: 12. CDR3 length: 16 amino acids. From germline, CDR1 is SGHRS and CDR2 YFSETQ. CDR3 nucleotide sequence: TGCGCCAGTACGACCGGGACAGGGTCTCTTAATTCACCCCTCCACTTT. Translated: CASTTGTGSLNSPLHF.

CDR3 DNA: TGTGCCAGCAGTCGGAACACCGGGGAGCTGTTTTTT. It specifies CASSRNTGELFF. The chain has TRBV6-5 and TRBJ2-2, with unresolved D. There are 12 residues in the CDR3. Per germline, CDR1 MNHEY and CDR2 SVGAGI. V lost 5 bases, J lost 1 base, and 2 bases lay in between.

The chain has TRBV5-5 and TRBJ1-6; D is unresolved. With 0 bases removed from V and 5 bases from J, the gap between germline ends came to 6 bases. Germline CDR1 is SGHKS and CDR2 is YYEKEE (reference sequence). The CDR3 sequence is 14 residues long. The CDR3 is CASSLESDNSPLHF. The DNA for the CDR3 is TGTGCCAGCAGCTTGGAGTCAGATAATTCACCCCTCCACTTT.

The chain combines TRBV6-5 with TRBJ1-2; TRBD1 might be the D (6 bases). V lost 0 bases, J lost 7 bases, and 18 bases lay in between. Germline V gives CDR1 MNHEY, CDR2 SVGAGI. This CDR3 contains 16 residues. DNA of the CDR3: TGTGCCAGCAGTTACTCGAGATTCGCAGGGGAACGTGGCTACACCTTC. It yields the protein CASSYSRFAGERGYTF.

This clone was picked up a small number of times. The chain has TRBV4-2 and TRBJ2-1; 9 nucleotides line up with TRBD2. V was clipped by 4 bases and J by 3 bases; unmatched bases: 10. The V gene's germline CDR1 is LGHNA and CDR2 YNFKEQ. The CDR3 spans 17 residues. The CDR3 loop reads CASSRAPRAGGYNEQFF. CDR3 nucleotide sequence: TGTGCCAGCAGCCGTGCCCCCAGAGCGGGGGGCTACAATGAGCAGTTCTTC.

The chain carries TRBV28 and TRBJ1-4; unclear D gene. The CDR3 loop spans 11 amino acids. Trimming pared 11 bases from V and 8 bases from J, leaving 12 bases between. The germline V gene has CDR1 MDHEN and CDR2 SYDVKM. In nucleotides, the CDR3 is TGTGCCGGGAGAGAAGGGGAAAAACTGTTTTTT. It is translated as CAGREGEKLFF.